A single sample gave rise to the 10 T cell receptor beta chains below, sequenced in a study of blood T cell repertoires in COVID-19. Sequenced by immunoSEQ multiplex PCR; TCRdb stores in-frame clones only, minus some. Of 260,000 or so clones listed, around four fifths were seen once; the top ten hold roughly 5.7%. The sample taken for sequencing was peripheral blood. The receptors were sampled from an older man with acute or convalescent COVID-19.

Only a few counts were recorded for this clone. The chain combines TRBV5-4 with TRBJ1-1; TRBD1 might be the D (5 bases). Germline V gene sequence: CDR1 SGHNT, CDR2 YYREEE (reference sequence). The CDR3 is 14 amino acids. The V and J ends lost 5 bases and 4 bases respectively, with 15 bases between them. CDR3 sequence reads: CASSRGGGSTEAFF. CDR3 DNA sequence: TGTGCCAGCAGTCGGGGCGGGGGGAGCACTGAAGCTTTCTTT.

The rearrangement joins TRBV11-2 to TRBJ2-7, with 8 bases matching TRBD2. The junction had 11 bases not matched to a gene; V was cut back by 5 bases and J by 2 bases. Germline V lookup: CDR1 SGHAT, CDR2 FQNNGV. The CDR3 consists of 16 residues. The CDR3 DNA is TGTGCCAGCAGCCAAATTAGCGGGACAAAACCCTACGAGCAGTACTTC. It is translated as CASSQISGTKPYEQYF.

V usage is TRBV5-6 and J usage is TRBJ1-6; TRBD1 is a possible D gene (6 bases). This CDR3 is built from 15 residues. The germline V gene encodes CDR1 SGHDT and CDR2 YYEEEE. V dropped 5 bases and J dropped 5 bases, with 14 bases sitting between them. The CDR3, as DNA: TGTGCCAGCAGTCCAACACAGGGAAATAATTCACCCCTCCACTTT. Protein sequence: CASSPTQGNNSPLHF.

The chain has TRBV11-3 and TRBJ2-7; TRBD2 aligns across 12 bases. This CDR3 is 22 amino acids long. The germline V gene has CDR1 SGHNT and CDR2 YENEEA. V shed 4 bases, J shed 2 bases, and the junction held 24 bases outside the gene matches. The CDR3 DNA sequence: TGTGCCAGCAGCTCAGAAGGGACACCTACTAGGTTCGGACTAGCGGGACCCTACGAGCAGTACTTC. Protein: CASSSEGTPTRFGLAGPYEQYF.

The chain is built from TRBV5-1 and TRBJ2-5, with a possible D match to TRBD2 (7 bases). The germline gives CDR1 SGHRS, CDR2 YFSETQ. V lost 0 bases and J 3 bases, leaving 9 bases between the germline ends. This CDR3 has 14 amino acids. CDR3 in DNA: TGCGCCAGCAGCTTGGGAGGGGGGGAAGAGACCCAGTACTTC. Encoded protein: CASSLGGGEETQYF. The entire variable domain, with the rest obtained from reference TRBV5-1 and TRBJ2-5, is as follows: KAGVTQTPRYLIKTRGQQVTLSCSPISGHRSVSWYQQTPGQGLQFLFEYFSETQRNKGNFPGRFSGRQFSNSRSEMNVSTLELGDSALYLCASSLGGGEETQYFGPGTRLLVL.

The CDR3 DNA reads as TGTGCCAGCAGTTACAGGCTAGCGTCAGCCTACGAGCAGTACTTC. This translates into CASSYRLASAYEQYF. The V and J genes are TRBV6-2 or TRBV6-3 and TRBJ2-7; TRBD2 might be the D (6 bases). The CDR3 covers 15 residues. Germline V gives CDR1 MNHEY, CDR2 SVGEGT. The germline V and J ends were trimmed by 2 bases and 2 bases, with 13 bases remaining between them.

The count of this clone is one. The V and J genes are TRBV11-2 and TRBJ1-1, with 9 bases identical to TRBD1. CDR3 length equals 15 residues. CDR1 SGHAT and CDR2 FQNNGV come from the germline V gene. With V trimmed by 5 bases and J by 0 bases, 4 bases remained unmatched. The CDR3 spells CASSPRTGVNTEAFF. The CDR3 DNA reads as TGTGCCAGCAGCCCTAGGACAGGGGTGAACACTGAAGCTTTCTTT.

This sequence joins TRBV9 and TRBJ2-3, with 9 nucleotides matching TRBD1. The CDR3 is 15 residues long. Looked up from germline, CDR1 is SGDLS and CDR2 is YYNGEE. V was pared by 0 bases and J by 5 bases, with 4 bases of the junction left unmatched. The DNA for the CDR3 is TGTGCCAGCAGCGTAGACAGGGGGCCTATAGATACGCAGTATTTT. As protein: CASSVDRGPIDTQYF.

This clone was found once. J is TRBJ1-1 and V is TRBV3-1 (or the pseudogene TRBV3-2); tentative D call: TRBD1 (6 bases). This CDR3 spans 14 amino acids. The germline V and J ends were trimmed by 4 bases and 4 bases, with 13 bases remaining between them. Germline V gives CDR1 LGHDT, CDR2 YNNKEL (reference sequence). CDR3 sequence: CASSPAYRVTEAFF. As DNA, the CDR3 is TGTGCCAGCAGCCCCGCGTACAGGGTCACTGAAGCTTTCTTT.

The genes are TRBV2 and TRBJ2-7; TRBD2 matches 9 bases. V lost 6 bases to trimming and J lost 2 bases; unmatched junction nucleotides: 8. CDR1 is SNHLY and CDR2 is FYNNEI in the germline V gene. CDR3 length equals 15 residues. CDR3 amino acids: CASSSIGGGAYEQYF. The CDR3 nucleotides read TGTGCCAGCAGCTCCATCGGCGGGGGGGCCTACGAGCAGTACTTC.